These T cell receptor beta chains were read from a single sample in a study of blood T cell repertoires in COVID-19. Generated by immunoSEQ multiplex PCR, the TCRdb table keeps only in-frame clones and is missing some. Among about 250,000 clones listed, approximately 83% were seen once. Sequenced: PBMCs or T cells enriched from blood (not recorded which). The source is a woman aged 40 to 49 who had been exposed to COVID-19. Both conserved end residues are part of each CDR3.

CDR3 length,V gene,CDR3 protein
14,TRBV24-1,CATSDRLEQETQYF
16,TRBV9,CASSVGRGPPYNEQFF
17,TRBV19,CASSKTGLAVGNNEQFF
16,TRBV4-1,CASSQQNGGGGATQYF
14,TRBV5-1,CASSSGQGAYEQYF
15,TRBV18,CASSSSDRSNYGYTF
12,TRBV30,CAWSVNNNEQFF
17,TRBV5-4,CASSYGTSGGAGETQYF
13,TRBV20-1,CSASQGEGYGYTF
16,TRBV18,CASSPPSQGAIGTQYF
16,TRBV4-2,CASSQGGQGRTYGYTF
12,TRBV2,CATAGEGETQYF
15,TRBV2,CASSPQQGASYGYTF
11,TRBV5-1,CATKDGGEAFF
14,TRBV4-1,CASSLSGLDNEQFF
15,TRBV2,CASSTQGQGSYEQYF
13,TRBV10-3,CAIRDEGARGYTF
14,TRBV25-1,CASSGDRGPQPQHF
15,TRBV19,CASSLSLVLNSPLHF
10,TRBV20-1,CSASSQPQHF
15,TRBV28,CASLSRTSGYNEQFF
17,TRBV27,CASSLFRAGRRTGELFF
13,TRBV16,CASSNREGYGYTF
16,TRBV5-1,CASRSPGTSGKGEQYF
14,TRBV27,CASSLQGANYGYTF
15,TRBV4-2,CASSQEWAQSYEQYF
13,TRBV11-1,CASSHDKRQPQHF
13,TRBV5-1,CASSSETGNEQFF
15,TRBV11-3,CASSLTGKNTGELFF
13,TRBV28,CASSLTENYGYTF
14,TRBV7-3,CASSLPPPNTEAFF
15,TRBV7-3,CASSSTSGGPNEQFF
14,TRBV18,CASSPLPVNSPLHF
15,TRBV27,CASSTRTGGYTEAFF
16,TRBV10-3,CAISEPEGLGGYGYTF
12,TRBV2,CAGRQGAYEQYF
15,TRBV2,CASSERDRGKYEQYF
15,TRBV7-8,CASSLGFEQAYEQYF
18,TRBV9,CASSVSRDRGEVGYGYTF
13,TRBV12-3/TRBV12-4,CASSLVLETAAFF
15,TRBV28,CASIGTGGSNQPQHF
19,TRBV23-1,CASSQSRVGGTPSGNTIYF
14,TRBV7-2,CASSLVQRGSPLHF
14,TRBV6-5,CASSNTPTGYEQYF
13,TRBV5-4,CASSRGVNNEQFF
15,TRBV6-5,CASRYGGAGGYEQYF
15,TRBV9,CASSVVEAPGAAQYF
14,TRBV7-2,CASSPALEDQPQHF
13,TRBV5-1,CASSLAWQDEQFF
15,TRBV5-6,CASSGKTEDLEKLFF
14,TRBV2,CASSPGQTGNTIYF
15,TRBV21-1,CASSPRDRGGNTIYF
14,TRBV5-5,CASTRAGVQETQYF
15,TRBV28,CASSYGTSGGYEQYF
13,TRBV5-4,CASSWWGTPIQYF
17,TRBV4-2,CASSQGPQGSSGNTIYF
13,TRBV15,CATSRDRASTQYF